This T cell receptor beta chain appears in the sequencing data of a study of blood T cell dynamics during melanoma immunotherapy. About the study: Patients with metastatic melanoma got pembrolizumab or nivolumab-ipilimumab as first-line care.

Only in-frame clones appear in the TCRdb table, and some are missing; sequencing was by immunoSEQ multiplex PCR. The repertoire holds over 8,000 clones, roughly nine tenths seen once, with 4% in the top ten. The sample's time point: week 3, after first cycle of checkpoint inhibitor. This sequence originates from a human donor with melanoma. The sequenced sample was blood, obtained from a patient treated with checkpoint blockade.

The CDR3 DNA reads TGCAGCGTTGACGGGGGGGACACCGGGGAGCTGTTTTTT. This codes for CSVDGGDTGELFF. V usage is TRBV29-1 and J usage is TRBJ2-2; TRBD2 matches 8 bases. V dropped 3 bases and J dropped 3; count of bases not matched to a gene: 0. The CDR3 totals 13 residues. CDR1 is SQVTM and CDR2 is ANQGSEA in the germline V gene.